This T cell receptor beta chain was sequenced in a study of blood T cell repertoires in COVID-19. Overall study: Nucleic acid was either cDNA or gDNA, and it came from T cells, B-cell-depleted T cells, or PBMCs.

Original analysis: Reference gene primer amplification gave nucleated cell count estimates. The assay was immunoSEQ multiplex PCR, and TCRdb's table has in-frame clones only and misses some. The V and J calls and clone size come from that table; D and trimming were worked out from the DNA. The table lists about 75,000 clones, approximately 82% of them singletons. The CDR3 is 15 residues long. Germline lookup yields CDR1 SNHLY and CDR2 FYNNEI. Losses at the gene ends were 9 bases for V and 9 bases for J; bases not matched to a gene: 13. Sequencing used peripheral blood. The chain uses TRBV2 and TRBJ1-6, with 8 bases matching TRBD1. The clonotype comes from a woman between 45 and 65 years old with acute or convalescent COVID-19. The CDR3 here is CASLQPGGRGSPLHF. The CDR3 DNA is TGTGCCAGTCTCCAGCCAGGGGGCAGAGGTTCACCCCTCCACTTT.